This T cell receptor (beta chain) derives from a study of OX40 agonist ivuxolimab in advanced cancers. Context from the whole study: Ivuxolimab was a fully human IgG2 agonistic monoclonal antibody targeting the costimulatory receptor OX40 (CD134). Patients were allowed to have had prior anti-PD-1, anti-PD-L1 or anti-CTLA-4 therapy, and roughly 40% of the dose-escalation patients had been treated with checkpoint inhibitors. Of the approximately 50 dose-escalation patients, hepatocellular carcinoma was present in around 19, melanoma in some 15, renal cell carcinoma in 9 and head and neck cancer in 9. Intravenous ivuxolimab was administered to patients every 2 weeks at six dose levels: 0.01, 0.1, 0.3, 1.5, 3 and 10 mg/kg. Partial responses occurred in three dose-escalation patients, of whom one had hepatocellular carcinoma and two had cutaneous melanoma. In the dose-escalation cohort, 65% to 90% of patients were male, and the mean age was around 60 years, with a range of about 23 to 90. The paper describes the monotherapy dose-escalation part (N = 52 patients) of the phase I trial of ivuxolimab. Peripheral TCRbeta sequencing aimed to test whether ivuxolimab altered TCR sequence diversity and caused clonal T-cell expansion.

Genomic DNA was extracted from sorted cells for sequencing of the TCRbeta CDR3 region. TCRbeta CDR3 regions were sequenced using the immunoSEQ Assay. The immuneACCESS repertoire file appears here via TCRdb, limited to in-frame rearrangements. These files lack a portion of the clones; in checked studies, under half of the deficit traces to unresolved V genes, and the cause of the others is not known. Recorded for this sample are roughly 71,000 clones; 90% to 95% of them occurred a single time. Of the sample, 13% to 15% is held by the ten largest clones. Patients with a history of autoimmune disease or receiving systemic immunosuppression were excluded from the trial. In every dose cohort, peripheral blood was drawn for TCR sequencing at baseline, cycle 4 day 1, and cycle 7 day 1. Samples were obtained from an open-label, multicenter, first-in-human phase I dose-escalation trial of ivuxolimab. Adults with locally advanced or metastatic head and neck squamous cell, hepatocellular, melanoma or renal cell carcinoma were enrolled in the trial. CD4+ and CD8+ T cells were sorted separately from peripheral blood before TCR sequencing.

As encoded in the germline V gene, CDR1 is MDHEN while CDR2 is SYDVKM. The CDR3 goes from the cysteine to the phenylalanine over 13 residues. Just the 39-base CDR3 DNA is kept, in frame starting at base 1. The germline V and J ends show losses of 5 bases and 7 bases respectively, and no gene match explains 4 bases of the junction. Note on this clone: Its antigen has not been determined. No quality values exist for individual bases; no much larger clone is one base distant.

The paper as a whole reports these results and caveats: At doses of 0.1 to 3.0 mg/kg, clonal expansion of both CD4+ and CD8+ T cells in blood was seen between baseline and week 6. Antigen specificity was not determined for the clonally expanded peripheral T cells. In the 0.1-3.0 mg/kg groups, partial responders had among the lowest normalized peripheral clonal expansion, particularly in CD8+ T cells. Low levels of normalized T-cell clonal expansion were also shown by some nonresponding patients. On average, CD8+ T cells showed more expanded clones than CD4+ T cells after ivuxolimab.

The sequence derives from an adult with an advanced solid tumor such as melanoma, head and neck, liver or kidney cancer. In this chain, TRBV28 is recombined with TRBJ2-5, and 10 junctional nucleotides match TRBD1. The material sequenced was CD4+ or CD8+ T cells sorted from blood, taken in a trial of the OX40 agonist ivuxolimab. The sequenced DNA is TGTGCCAGCAGTACCGGGACAGGGGTGACCCAGTACTTC. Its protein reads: CASSTGTGVTQYF.